What follows are 15 T cell receptor beta chains derived from one specimen sequenced in a study of beta chain features in type 1 diabetes. General observations from the study: Moderately but significantly shorter TCRB CDR3s were found in Type 1 diabetes patients in all four CD4+ subsets.

What was sequenced were expressed TCRB transcripts, since all of the isolated RNA had been reverse transcribed. TCRdb's table, derived via immunoSEQ multiplex PCR, lists solely in-frame clones and lacks some. The data show around 260,000 clones, just over 20% seen once. Their recognized antigens are unknown. Material for sequencing was naive CD4+ T cells from blood. These receptors were taken from a woman aged 40 to 55 with type 1 diabetes.

The J gene is TRBJ1-2, the V gene TRBV20-1, with D possibly being TRBD1 (5 bases). CDR3 length: 11 residues. The V gene lost 1 base and the J gene lost 6 bases, with 6 bases spanning the gap. The V gene's germline CDR1 is DFQATT and CDR2 SNEGSKA (reference sequence). The CDR3 nucleotides are TGCAGTGCTAGAGTAGGGGATGGCTACACCTTC. Amino acids: CSARVGDGYTF.

This chain uses TRBV19 with TRBJ2-3; D is ambiguous. Germline CDR1 reads LNHDA; CDR2 reads SQIVND (reference sequence). V lost 8 bases and J 2 bases, leaving 5 bases between the germline ends. The CDR3 spans 11 residues. The CDR3 loop is CASGDTDTQYF. The CDR3 region has the DNA TGTGCCAGTGGAGACACAGATACGCAGTATTTT.

This clone has just a few counts. The chain carries TRBV28 and TRBJ1-5; a weak D match, TRBD1 (6 bases). CDR3 size: 15 residues. The V end lost 4 bases, the J end lost 4 bases, and 14 bases lay between the germline ends. CDR1 MDHEN and CDR2 SYDVKM come from the germline V gene. DNA of the CDR3: TGTGCCAGCAGTTCCCCGGGCCAGGGGAATCAGCCCCAGCATTTT. It specifies CASSSPGQGNQPQHF.

This clone has only a few counts. The chain combines TRBV9 with TRBJ1-2; D unresolved. CDR1 and CDR2 (germline): SGDLS, YYNGEE. The CDR3 contains 14 residues. V was shortened by 7 bases and J by 4 bases, with 17 bases between the two germline ends. In DNA, the CDR3 is TGTGCCAGCGTTCGGGGATCCGAGGGCTATGGCTACACCTTC. Translated: CASVRGSEGYGYTF.

The rearrangement uses TRBV29-1 and TRBJ2-7, with TRBD2 identical over 9 bases. The V gene end was trimmed by 4 bases and the J gene end by 7 bases; junction bases not matched to a gene: 14. The CDR3 sequence is 15 residues long. The germline V gene has CDR1 SQVTM and CDR2 ANQGSEA. CDR3 coding DNA: TGCAGCGTTGCCCCCGGGCTAGCGGGGCGAGGGGAGCAGTACTTC. This translates into CSVAPGLAGRGEQYF.

This clone was counted a few times. The chain has TRBV5-1 and TRBJ2-7; 9 bases align to TRBD1. V was clipped by 0 bases and J by 3 bases; unmatched bases: 7. In germline, CDR1 is SGHRS, CDR2 YFSETQ. The CDR3 contains 16 residues. CDR3: CASSLGRDRARYEQYF. In DNA, the CDR3 is TGCGCCAGCAGCTTGGGTCGGGACAGGGCACGCTACGAGCAGTACTTC.

This clone was detected once. CDR3 loop: CASSSSDNEQFF. CDR3 coding DNA: TGCGCCAGCAGCTCCAGTGACAATGAGCAGTTCTTC. This chain links TRBV5-1 with TRBJ2-1, with D unresolved. There are 12 residues in the CDR3. Trimming cost V 3 bases and J 5 bases, with 6 bases left between them. Germline CDR1 reads SGHRS; CDR2 reads YFSETQ.

This clone occurred a few times. The J gene is TRBJ2-3, the V gene TRBV10-3, with 10 bases aligning to TRBD2. CDR1 is ENHRY, CDR2 SYGVKD, per germline. The CDR3 runs 14 residues. The V and J ends lost 6 bases and 3 bases, in that order; junction bases with no gene match: 3. The CDR3 loop is CAIRLAGETDTQYF. As DNA, the CDR3 is TGTGCCATCAGGCTAGCGGGAGAGACAGATACGCAGTATTTT.

There are a few counts of this clone. The chain employs TRBV29-1 and TRBJ1-1, with D hard to call. The germline V gene encodes CDR1 SQVTM and CDR2 ANQGSEA. With 2 bases removed from V and 6 bases from J, the gap between germline ends came to 13 bases. The CDR3 runs to 13 residues. The DNA for the CDR3 is TGCAGCGTTGAATTGCAGACAATTCCTGAAGCTTTCTTT. It encodes CSVELQTIPEAFF. Filled out from reference TRBV29-1 and TRBJ1-1, the complete variable domain reads SAVISQKPSRDICQRGTSLTIQCQVDSQVTMMFWYRQQPGQSLTLIATANQGSEATYESGFVIDKFPISRPNLTFSTLTVSNMSPEDSSIYLCSVELQTIPEAFFGQGTRLTVV.

This chain connects TRBV2 to TRBJ2-1, with TRBD2 as a possible D gene (6 bases). The germline V gene encodes CDR1 SNHLY and CDR2 FYNNEI. The CDR3 spans 15 residues. The ends were cut back, 5 bases at V and 0 bases at J, with 11 bases in the middle. The CDR3 spells CASSSAGSSYNEQFF. The CDR3 bases are TGTGCCAGCAGTAGCGCGGGAAGCTCCTACAATGAGCAGTTCTTC.

This clone has a handful of counts. The chain joins TRBV10-3 to TRBJ1-1; D unresolved. Per germline, CDR1 ENHRY and CDR2 SYGVKD. Trimming removed 10 bases at V and 4 bases at J, with 10 bases between. This CDR3 spans 11 amino acids. CDR3 sequence: CATTEFTEAFF. The DNA for the CDR3 is TGTGCCACCACCGAGTTCACTGAAGCTTTCTTT.

The chain couples TRBV15 to TRBJ2-1; no firm D call. CDR3 length: 15 residues. Germline V lookup: CDR1 LNHNV, CDR2 YYDKDF (reference sequence). Trimming stripped 0 bases from V and 5 bases from J, with 11 bases between. This CDR3 is CATSRDQGRNNEQFF. For the CDR3, the DNA is TGTGCCACCAGCAGAGATCAAGGCAGGAACAATGAGCAGTTCTTC.

This clone came up a few times. This sequence joins TRBV30 and TRBJ1-4, with D possibly TRBD1 on 5 matching bases. This CDR3 has 14 residues. The germline gives CDR1 GTSNPN, CDR2 SVGIG (reference sequence). Between the trimmed V and J ends, which lost 5 bases and 6 bases, there was a span of 16 bases. In DNA, the CDR3 is TGTGCCTGGGGGAGAACAGGAGGGTATGAAAAACTGTTTTTT. Protein product: CAWGRTGGYEKLFF.

This clone was seen more than once but under ten times. This chain connects TRBV25-1 to TRBJ2-1; 10 bases are shared with TRBD2. V was clipped by 2 bases and J by 0 bases; unmatched bases: 4. The CDR3 has 17 residues. From germline, CDR1 is MGHDK and CDR2 SYGVNS. The CDR3 is CASSELAGVLSYNEQFF. CDR3 nucleotides: TGTGCCAGCAGTGAACTAGCGGGAGTCCTCTCCTACAATGAGCAGTTCTTC.

This clone was seen only a few times. J is TRBJ2-1 and V is TRBV5-1, with 7 nucleotides matching TRBD1. This CDR3 is 15 amino acids long. J lost 4 bases, V lost 2 bases, and 6 bases had no gene match. Germline V gene sequence: CDR1 SGHRS, CDR2 YFSETQ. The CDR3 DNA sequence: TGCGCCAGCAGCTTACGAGACAGGGAATACAATGAGCAGTTCTTC. Protein sequence: CASSLRDREYNEQFF.